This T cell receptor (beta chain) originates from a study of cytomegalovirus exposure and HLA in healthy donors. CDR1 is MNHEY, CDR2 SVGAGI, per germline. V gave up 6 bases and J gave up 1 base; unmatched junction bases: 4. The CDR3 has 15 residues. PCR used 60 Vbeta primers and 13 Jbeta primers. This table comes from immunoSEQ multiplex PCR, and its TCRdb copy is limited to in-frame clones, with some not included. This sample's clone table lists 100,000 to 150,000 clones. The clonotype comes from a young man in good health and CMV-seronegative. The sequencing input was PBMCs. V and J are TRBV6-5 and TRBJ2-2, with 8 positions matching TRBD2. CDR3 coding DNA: TGTGCCAGCAGCCGGGGGGGGGTGAACACCGGGGAGCTGTTTTTT. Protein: CASSRGGVNTGELFF.